The sample holds a few counts of the clone carrying this T cell receptor (beta chain). What it binds is unknown. This entry comes from a study of CD8 T cells in ankylosing spondylitis. Study observations and caveats: Disease-linked clones reportedly concentrated significantly in matched ankylosing spondylitis synovial fluid. Blood of patients with ankylosing spondylitis appeared to be characterized by a TCR beta motif of eight highly homologous variants. Peripheral blood held disease-linked clones only at relatively low frequency, and these were CD8+.

TCR beta libraries were made by quantitative 5'-RACE with molecular barcodes. TCRdb re-derived calls from the 5' RACE reads in MiXCR, one entry per CDR3 protein. The sample includes more than 250,000 distinct CDR3 sequences, less than 9.5% seen only once; the top ten take 13% to 15%. CDR3 size: 13 residues. Germline CDR1 is MNHNS and CDR2 is SASEGT. With 5 bases removed from V and 0 bases from J, the gap between germline ends came to 7 bases. The clonotype comes from a male donor with ankylosing spondylitis. The source material was blood, either unsorted or a sorted T cell fraction (not recorded which). This chain connects TRBV6-1 to TRBJ2-5; unclear D gene. CDR3 sequence: CASSINYQETQYF. The CDR3 DNA is TGTGCCAGCAGTATAAATTACCAAGAGACCCAGTACTTC.